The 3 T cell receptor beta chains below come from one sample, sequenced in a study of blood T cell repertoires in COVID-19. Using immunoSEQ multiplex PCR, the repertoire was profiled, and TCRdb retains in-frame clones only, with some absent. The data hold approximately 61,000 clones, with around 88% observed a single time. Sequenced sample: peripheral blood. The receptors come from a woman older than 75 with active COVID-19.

CDR3 nucleotides: TGTGCCAGCAGCCCCTCCCGGGCGGGGGGATCCACAGATACGCAGTATTTT. Its translation is CASSPSRAGGSTDTQYF. This chain connects TRBV5-5 to TRBJ2-3, with TRBD2 identical over 8 bases. The CDR3 consists of 17 residues. With 4 bases clipped from V and 2 bases from J, the junction kept 12 bases outside the gene matches. Germline-derived CDR1 and CDR2 are SGHKS and YYEKEE (reference sequence).

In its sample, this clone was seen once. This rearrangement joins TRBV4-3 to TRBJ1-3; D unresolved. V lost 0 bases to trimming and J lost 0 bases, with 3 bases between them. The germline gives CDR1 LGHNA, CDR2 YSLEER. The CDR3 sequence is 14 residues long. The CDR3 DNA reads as TGCGCCAGCAGCCAAGAGTACTCTGGAAACACCATATATTTT. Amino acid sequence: CASSQEYSGNTIYF.

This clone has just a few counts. The CDR3 nucleotides are TGTGCCAGCAGCTTAGCGTTTCGGGTCTATGGCTACACCTTC. Amino acid sequence: CASSLAFRVYGYTF. V gene TRBV7-9 combines with J gene TRBJ1-2; D not resolved. Germline V gives CDR1 SEHNR, CDR2 FQNEAQ (reference sequence). V lost 0 bases, J lost 4 bases, and 9 bases lay in between. The CDR3 contains 14 residues.